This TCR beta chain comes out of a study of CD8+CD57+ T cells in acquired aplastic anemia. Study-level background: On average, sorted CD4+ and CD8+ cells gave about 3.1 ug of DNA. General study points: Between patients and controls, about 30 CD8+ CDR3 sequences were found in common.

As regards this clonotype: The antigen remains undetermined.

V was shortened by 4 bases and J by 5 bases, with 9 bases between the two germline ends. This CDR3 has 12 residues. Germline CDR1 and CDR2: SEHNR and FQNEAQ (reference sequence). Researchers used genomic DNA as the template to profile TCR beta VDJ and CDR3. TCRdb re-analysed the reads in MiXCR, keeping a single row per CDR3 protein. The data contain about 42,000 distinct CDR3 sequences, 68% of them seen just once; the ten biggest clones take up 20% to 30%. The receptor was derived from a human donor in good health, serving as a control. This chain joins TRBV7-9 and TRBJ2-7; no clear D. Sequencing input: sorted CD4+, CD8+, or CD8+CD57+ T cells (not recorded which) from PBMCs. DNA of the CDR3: TGTGCCAGCAGCTCCCGATTCCACGAGCAGTACTTC. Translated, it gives CASSSRFHEQYF.